This passage covers 10 T cell receptor beta chains from one sample sequenced in a study of cytomegalovirus exposure and HLA in healthy donors (TCRdb year 2017). The method was the immunoSEQ multiplex PCR assay. Sourced from immuneACCESS, this table was stored by TCRdb with only in-frame sequences that have V and J called. A share of the clones is absent; for the studies checked, an unresolved V gene accounts for under half, and the remainder has no known explanation. The sample includes 250,000 or so clones, with approximately 90% observed a single time. About 2.5% of the sample rests with the top ten. Sequenced material: PBMCs. The receptors were sampled from a man younger than 35 in good health and CMV-seronegative.

DNA of the CDR3: TGCAGCGTTGAACGCAGGTCGTCCCATCAGCCCCAGCATTTT. Residues: CSVERRSSHQPQHF. The chain is built from TRBV29-1 and TRBJ1-5; D remains unclear. The CDR3 is 14 amino acids. The V end lost 2 bases, the J end lost 5 bases, and 13 bases lay between the germline ends. Germline V gene sequence: CDR1 SQVTM, CDR2 ANQGSEA. Together with reference TRBV29-1 and TRBJ1-5, the CDR3 gives the full variable domain: SAVISQKPSRDICQRGTSLTIQCQVDSQVTMMFWYRQQPGQSLTLIATANQGSEATYESGFVIDKFPISRPNLTFSTLTVSNMSPEDSSIYLCSVERRSSHQPQHFGDGTRLSIL.

The rearrangement joins TRBV9 to TRBJ2-5, with a possible D match to TRBD2 (5 bases). The CDR3 contains 14 residues. V was trimmed by 2 bases and J by 2 bases, leaving 10 bases between them. CDR1 is SGDLS, CDR2 YYNGEE, per germline. CDR3 coding DNA: TGTGCCAGCAGCGTTAGCGAAAGTCAAGAGACCCAGTACTTC. Amino acids: CASSVSESQETQYF.

The chain's CDR3 is CASSLNGQGSVQYF. CDR3 sequence (DNA): TGTGCCAGCAGCTTAAATGGACAGGGATCGGTGCAGTACTTC. This chain links TRBV7-3 with TRBJ2-7; 8 nucleotides align to TRBD1. The germline V gene encodes CDR1 SGHTA and CDR2 FQGTGA. V dropped 1 base and J dropped 9; count of bases not matched to a gene: 8. The CDR3 is 14 residues long.

The chain recombines TRBV10-3 with TRBJ1-6; D gene uncertain. Germline V lookup: CDR1 ENHRY, CDR2 SYGVKD. There are 14 residues in the CDR3. Trimming cost V 6 bases and J 5 bases, with 11 bases left between them. The CDR3 DNA reads as TGTGCCATCAGCCTCTCTCAGGATAATTCACCCCTCCACTTT. It yields the protein CAISLSQDNSPLHF.

This clone was picked up a small number of times. The genes are TRBV27 and TRBJ1-6; TRBD1 matches at 10 bases. The V gene end was trimmed by 8 bases and the J gene end by 10 bases; junction bases not matched to a gene: 8. The germline gives CDR1 MNHEY, CDR2 SMNVEV (reference sequence). This CDR3 is 14 amino acids long. CDR3 in amino acids: CASGTGTGVSPLHF. In nucleotides, the CDR3 is TGTGCCAGCGGTACCGGGACAGGGGTATCACCCCTCCACTTT.

J is TRBJ1-6 and V is TRBV14; D not certain. CDR3 length equals 14 residues. V was cut by 1 base and J by 7 bases, with 8 bases left in between. Germline V lookup: CDR1 SGHDN, CDR2 FVKESK. This chain's CDR3 is CASSQGATNSPLHF. CDR3 sequence (DNA): TGTGCCAGCAGCCAAGGGGCCACGAATTCACCCCTCCACTTT.

This clone was seen more than once but under ten times. V usage is TRBV6-1 and J usage is TRBJ1-1; D is ambiguous. The V and J ends lost 3 bases and 7 bases respectively, with 12 bases between them. Looked up from germline, CDR1 is MNHNS and CDR2 is SASEGT. The CDR3 runs to 13 residues. In DNA form, the CDR3 reads TGTGCCAGCAGTGAGCACGGTCGAATTGAAGCTTTCTTT. It specifies CASSEHGRIEAFF.

The genes are TRBV5-4 and TRBJ2-1, with TRBD2 matching over 8 bases. The CDR3 has 14 amino acids. The germline gives CDR1 SGHNT, CDR2 YYREEE (reference sequence). The trim removed 6 bases at V and 6 bases at J, leaving 8 bases unmatched. The CDR3 here is CASTSGAGGNEQFF. CDR3 sequence (DNA): TGTGCCAGCACCTCGGGGGCGGGGGGCAATGAGCAGTTCTTC.

CDR3 residues: CASSPRLGSYEQYF. CDR3 nucleotides: TGTGCCAGCAGCCCGAGACTTGGTTCCTACGAGCAGTACTTC. The rearrangement uses TRBV7-2 and TRBJ2-7; no clear D gene. The CDR3 contains 14 residues. Per germline, CDR1 SGHTA and CDR2 FQGNSA. V dropped 5 bases and J dropped 1 base, with 12 bases sitting between them.

The chain uses TRBV11-2 and TRBJ1-2, with a possible D match to TRBD1 (5 bases). The CDR3 has 15 amino acids. Trimming shortened V by 5 bases and J by 5 bases, and 18 bases separated the two germline ends. Germline lookup yields CDR1 SGHAT and CDR2 FQNNGV. The CDR3 coding sequence is TGTGCCAGCAGCCCCCCTCTGGGGGGTTGGTATGGCTACACCTTC. Translating gives CASSPPLGGWYGYTF.